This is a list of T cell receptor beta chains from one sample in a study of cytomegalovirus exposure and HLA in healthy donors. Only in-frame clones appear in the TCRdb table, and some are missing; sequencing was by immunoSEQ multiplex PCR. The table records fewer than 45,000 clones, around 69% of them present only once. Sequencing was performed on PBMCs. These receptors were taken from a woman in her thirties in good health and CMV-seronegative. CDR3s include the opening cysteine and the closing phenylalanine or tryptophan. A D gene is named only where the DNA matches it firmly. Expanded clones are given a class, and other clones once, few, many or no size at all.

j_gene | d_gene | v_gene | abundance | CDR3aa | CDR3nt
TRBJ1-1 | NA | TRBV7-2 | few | CASNLAMTGFTEAFF | TGTGCCAGCAATTTAGCCATGACAGGTTTCACTGAAGCTTTCTTT
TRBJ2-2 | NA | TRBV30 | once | CAGRGTGELFF | TGTGCCGGACGAGGGACCGGGGAGCTGTTTTTT
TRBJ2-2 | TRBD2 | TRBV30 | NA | CAWSVVAGAWAGELFF | TGTGCCTGGAGTGTAGTAGCGGGAGCTTGGGCCGGGGAGCTGTTTTTT
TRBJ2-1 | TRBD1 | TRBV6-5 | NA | CASSSSGQVRNEQFF | TGTGCCAGCAGCTCCTCCGGACAGGTTCGTAATGAGCAGTTCTTC
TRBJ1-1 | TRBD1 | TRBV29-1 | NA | CSAAGGLDTEAFF | TGCAGCGCGGCAGGGGGATTGGACACTGAAGCTTTCTTT
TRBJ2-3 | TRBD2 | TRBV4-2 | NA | CASSQVTSVFTDTQYF | TGTGCCAGCAGCCAAGTTACTAGCGTCTTCACAGATACGCAGTATTTT
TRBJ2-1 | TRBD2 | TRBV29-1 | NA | CSVGGRAYNEQFF | TGCAGCGTTGGCGGGAGGGCCTACAATGAGCAGTTCTTC
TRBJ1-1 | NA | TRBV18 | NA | CASSPPGRLGTEAFF | TGTGCCAGCTCACCACCGGGCCGCCTTGGCACTGAAGCTTTCTTT
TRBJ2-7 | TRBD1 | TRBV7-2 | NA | CASSAQGEGPYEQYF | TGTGCCAGCAGCGCCCAGGGGGAAGGGCCCTACGAGCAGTACTTC
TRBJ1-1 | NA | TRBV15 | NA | CATSFGVNTEAFF | TGTGCCACCAGCTTTGGAGTGAACACTGAAGCTTTCTTT
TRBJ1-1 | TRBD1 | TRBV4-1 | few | CASRRDRLNTEAFF | TGCGCCAGCAGAAGGGACAGGTTGAACACTGAAGCTTTCTTT
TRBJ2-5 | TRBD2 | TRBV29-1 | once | CSERTSGKETQYF | TGCAGCGAAAGGACTAGCGGCAAAGAGACCCAGTACTTC
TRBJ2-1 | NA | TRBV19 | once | CASKLTSSNEQFF | TGTGCCAGTAAACTGACATCCAGCAATGAGCAGTTCTTC
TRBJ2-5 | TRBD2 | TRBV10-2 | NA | CASSAPGLAGSETQYF | TGCGCCAGCAGCGCGCCGGGACTAGCGGGAAGTGAGACCCAGTACTTC
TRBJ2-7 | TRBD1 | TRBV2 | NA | CASRGGQGSYEQYF | TGTGCCTCCAGGGGGGGACAGGGGTCCTACGAGCAGTACTTC
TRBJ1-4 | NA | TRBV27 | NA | CASRQTGSNEKLFF | TGTGCCAGCAGGCAGACAGGCAGTAATGAAAAACTGTTTTTT
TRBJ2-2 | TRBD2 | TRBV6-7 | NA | CASSYARLAGPGELFF | TGTGCCAGCAGTTACGCTCGACTAGCGGGGCCCGGGGAGCTGTTTTTT
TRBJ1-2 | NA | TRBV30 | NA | CAWSADTYGYTF | TGTGCCTGGAGTGCCGACACCTATGGCTACACCTTC
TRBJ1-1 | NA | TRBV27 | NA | CASMTRGSWNTEAFF | TGTGCCAGCATGACCAGGGGTTCCTGGAACACTGAAGCTTTCTTT
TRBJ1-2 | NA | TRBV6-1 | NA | CATEGRNYGYTF | TGTGCCACTGAGGGGAGGAACTATGGCTACACCTTC
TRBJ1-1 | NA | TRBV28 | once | CASSLGRNTEAFF | TGTGCCAGCAGTCTGGGGAGGAACACTGAAGCTTTCTTT
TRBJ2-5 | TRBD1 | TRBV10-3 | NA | CAISGRDSGVETQYF | TGTGCCATCAGTGGCCGGGACAGTGGGGTAGAGACCCAGTACTTC